This T cell receptor beta chain derives from a study of T cells after yellow fever vaccination. TCRdb itself ran the 5' RACE reads through MiXCR, one entry per CDR3 protein. The sample has about 110,000 distinct CDR3 sequences; more than 7.5% are singletons. Concerning this clonotype itself: This clone may be a read error of a much larger clone one base away.

The CDR3 extends over 11 amino acids. Germline V gene sequence: CDR1 MNHEY, CDR2 SVGAGI. Deletions cut 5 bases from V and 6 bases from J, with 4 bases between. The source was CD8+ T cells sorted from PBMCs, collected 45 days after the yellow fever booster vaccination. The V and J genes are TRBV6-5 and TRBJ2-2; the D is unclear. This TCR was recovered from a man aged 25 to 45 who received the YFV17D yellow fever vaccine. CDR3 amino acids: CASSAAGELFF. CDR3 bases: TGTGCCAGCAGTGCAGCCGGGGAGCTGTTTTTT.